This T cell receptor (beta chain) appears in the sequencing data of a study of beta chain features in type 1 diabetes. Investigators reverse transcribed all isolated RNA, so they sequenced expressed TCRB transcripts. Generated by immunoSEQ multiplex PCR, the TCRdb table keeps only in-frame clones and is missing some. This sample has about 470,000 clones; over 25% occur once, and the top ten carry 0.06% to 0.07%. This clone was counted only a few times. The CDR3 covers 15 residues. The germline V gene encodes CDR1 SQVTM and CDR2 ANQGSEA. The V end lost 6 bases, the J end lost 7 bases, and 22 bases lay between the germline ends.

This chain joins TRBV29-1 and TRBJ2-1; D is perhaps TRBD2 (7 bases). The origin of this receptor is a man younger than 30 in good health. Sequencing input: naive CD4+ T cells from blood. The CDR3 spells CSVAPRGGLVNEQFF. DNA of the CDR3: TGCAGCGTAGCGCCAAGGGGGGGCCTCGTGAATGAGCAGTTCTTC.